This T cell receptor (beta chain) was recorded in a study of beta chain features in type 1 diabetes. A word on this clone: Its antigen is unknown.

The study, taken as a whole, reports: All four CD4+ subsets of Type 1 diabetes patients contained TCRB CDR3s that were moderately but significantly shorter.

V was clipped by 8 bases and J by 5 bases, with 18 bases between them. Germline-derived CDR1 and CDR2 are MNHEY and SMNVEV (reference sequence). The CDR3 sequence is 14 residues long. The investigators reverse transcribed all of the isolated RNA, so they sequenced expressed TCRB transcripts. Sequencing used immunoSEQ multiplex PCR; TCRdb keeps in-frame clones, though not all of them. The sample comprises under 300,000 clones, approximately 11% of which are singletons, and more than 0.015% rests with the top ten. V and J are TRBV27 and TRBJ1-2, with D possibly matching TRBD1 (5 bases). This receptor was identified in a man younger than 45 with type 1 diabetes. Sequenced material: naive CD4+ T cells from blood. CDR3 amino acids: CASGRVGGGYGYTF. The CDR3 region has the DNA TGTGCCAGCGGCCGCGTCGGGGGAGGGTATGGCTACACCTTC.